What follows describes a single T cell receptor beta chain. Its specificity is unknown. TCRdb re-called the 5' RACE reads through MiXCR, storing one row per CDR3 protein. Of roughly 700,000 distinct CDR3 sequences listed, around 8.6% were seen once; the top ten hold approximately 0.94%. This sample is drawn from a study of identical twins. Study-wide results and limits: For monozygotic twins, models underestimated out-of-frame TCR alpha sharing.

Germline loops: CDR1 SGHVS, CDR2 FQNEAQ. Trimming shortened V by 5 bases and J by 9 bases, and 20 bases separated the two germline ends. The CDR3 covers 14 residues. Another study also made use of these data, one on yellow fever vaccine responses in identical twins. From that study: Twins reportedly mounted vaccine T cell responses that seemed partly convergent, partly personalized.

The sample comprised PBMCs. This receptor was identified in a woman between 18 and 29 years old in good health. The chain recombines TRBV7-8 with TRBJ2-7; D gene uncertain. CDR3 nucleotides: TGTGCCAGCAGCCTAACAGTAGTTATGGCTACGCAGTACTTC. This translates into CASSLTVVMATQYF.